A selection of T cell receptor beta chains follows, all from one sample in a study of blood T cell repertoires in COVID-19. Assay: immunoSEQ multiplex PCR; the TCRdb copy retains only in-frame clones and omits some. This sample carries fewer than 400,000 clones, approximately 87% of them seen once, and the ten largest clones take roughly 2.8%. Sequencing was carried out using peripheral blood. These receptor sequences come from a woman aged 30 to 39 with COVID-19, enrolled during active disease. The CDR3 runs from the conserved cysteine through the conserved F or W. The D gene is left open where the match is weak. The listing skips clone size in some rows; elsewhere it reads once, few, many or a size class.

>.|TRBV29-1|.|TRBJ1-2
CSVAQDYGYTF
TGCAGCGTTGCGCAGGATTATGGCTACACCTTC
>.|TRBV2|.|TRBJ1-1
CASSVRSGGNTEAFF
TGTGCCAGCAGTGTCCGTTCCGGGGGAAACACTGAAGCTTTCTTT
>.|TRBV19|.|TRBJ2-1
CASSMIGGEQFF
TGTGCCAGTAGTATGATAGGGGGTGAGCAGTTCTTC
>.|TRBV30|TRBD1|TRBJ1-1
CAWSVKGQGRAEAFF
TGTGCCTGGAGTGTAAAGGGACAGGGAAGAGCTGAAGCTTTCTTT
>.|TRBV10-3|TRBD1|TRBJ2-1
CATLGQGASNEQFF
TGTGCCACCCTAGGACAGGGGGCGAGCAATGAGCAGTTCTTC
>.|TRBV7-2|.|TRBJ2-3
CASSARTTPDTQYF
TGTGCCAGCAGCGCGAGGACTACGCCCGATACGCAGTATTTT
>.|TRBV5-1|.|TRBJ1-3
CASSLETGSGNTIYF
TGCGCCAGCAGCTTAGAAACGGGGTCTGGAAACACCATATATTTT
>.|TRBV10-3|TRBD1|TRBJ2-3
CAINQERDRSPSRPDTQYF
TGTGCCATCAACCAGGAAAGGGACAGATCTCCCTCTCGTCCGGATACGCAGTATTTT
>.|TRBV11-2|TRBD2|TRBJ2-1
CASSPGTSGSSYNEQFF
TGTGCCAGCAGCCCAGGGACTAGCGGTAGCTCCTACAATGAGCAGTTCTTC
>once|TRBV7-2|.|TRBJ1-4
CASSLVGGEKLFF
TGTGCCAGCAGCTTAGTAGGAGGGGAAAAACTGTTTTTT
>.|TRBV25-1|.|TRBJ2-5
CASTACQETQYF
TGTGCCAGCACAGCGTGCCAAGAGACCCAGTACTTC
>.|TRBV29-1|.|TRBJ1-1
CSVPTGTEAFF
TGCAGCGTCCCGACAGGCACAGAAGCTTTCTTT
>.|TRBV27|.|TRBJ1-6
CASSWAHYNSPLHF
TGTGCCAGCAGTTGGGCTCACTATAATTCACCCCTCCACTTT
>.|TRBV9|TRBD1|TRBJ1-4
CASSPRDRVSSAEKLFF
TGTGCCAGCAGCCCCCGGGACAGGGTTTCGAGTGCTGAAAAACTGTTTTTT
>.|TRBV5-1|.|TRBJ1-2
CASSPQSPDRGGIF
TGCGCCAGCAGCCCCCAATCCCCCGACCGTGGGGGGATATTC
>.|TRBV9|.|TRBJ2-5
CASSVGGETQYF
TGTGCCAGCAGCGTAGGCGGAGAGACCCAGTACTTC